Following are 23 T cell receptor beta chains from one sample sequenced in a study of T cells in Graves' hyperthyroidism and ophthalmopathy. It was RNA transcripts that yielded the amplified TCR beta CDR3 regions. Researchers ran a first-round RT-PCR on the TCR CDR3 using the HTBI primer set. MiXCR, applied by TCRdb to the multiplex PCR reads, yields one record per CDR3 protein. The sample includes some 600,000 distinct CDR3 sequences, roughly 50% of them seen just once. The sample comprised peripheral blood or thyroid tissue (not recorded which). These receptors were obtained from a young woman with Graves' hyperthyroidism.

This chain uses TRBV2 with TRBJ2-7; D tentatively fits TRBD1 or TRBD2 (6 bases each). The CDR3 consists of 15 residues. V lost 6 bases and J 5 bases, leaving 20 bases between the germline ends. Germline V lookup: CDR1 SNHLY, CDR2 FYNNEI. CDR3 sequence reads: CASRTDSRGGDEQYF. The CDR3 bases are TGTGCCAGCAGGACGGACAGCAGGGGAGGTGACGAGCAGTACTTC.

About this clonotype itself: It may be a read error: a sequence one base away is much more abundant. V and J are TRBV20-1 and TRBJ2-5; 8 bases map to TRBD1. Germline V gene sequence: CDR1 DFQATT, CDR2 SNEGSKA (reference sequence). The CDR3 is made up of 12 amino acids. As DNA, the CDR3 is TGCAATGCTTCCGGACAGGGCGGGACCCAGTACTTC. Translating gives CNASGQGGTQYF.

The table lists this clonotype with a few counts. This chain joins TRBV14 and TRBJ1-6; weak D call: TRBD1 (5 bases). CDR1 is SGHDN and CDR2 is FVKESK in the germline V gene. This CDR3 has 15 amino acids. Trimming left V 6 bases short and J 6 bases short, with 15 bases between. The CDR3 reads CASRLHQGPNSPLHF. In DNA form, the CDR3 reads TGTGCCAGCAGACTCCACCAGGGACCTAATTCACCCCTCCACTTT.

This clonotype was picked up many times. This chain joins TRBV29-1 and TRBJ1-2; D ambiguous. Trimming took 4 bases from V and 5 from J, leaving 8 bases between them. The CDR3 extends over 11 amino acids. In germline, CDR1 is SQVTM, CDR2 ANQGSEA. This CDR3 reads CSVGSEYGYTF. The CDR3 coding sequence is TGCAGCGTTGGCAGCGAATATGGCTACACCTTC.

As DNA, the CDR3 is TGTGCCACTTTCGGGCTTGGAGAGGCCGGGGAGCTGTTTTTT. Its translation is CATFGLGEAGELFF. The chain joins TRBV25-1 to TRBJ2-2; D gene uncertain. The CDR3 totals 14 residues. Germline V gene data show CDR1 as MGHDK and CDR2 as SYGVNS. Trimming shortened V by 10 bases and J by 6 bases, and 18 bases separated the two germline ends. Together with reference TRBV25-1 and TRBJ2-2, the CDR3 gives the full variable domain: EADIYQTPRYLVIGTGKKITLECSQTMGHDKMYWYQQDPGMELHLIHYSYGVNSTEKGDLSSESTVSRIRTEHFPLTLESARPSHTSQYLCATFGLGEAGELFFGEGSRLTVL.

The rearrangement links TRBV19 to TRBJ1-1, with D possibly being TRBD1 (6 bases). Trimming removed 3 bases at V and 1 base at J, with 15 bases between. CDR1 LNHDA and CDR2 SQIVND come from the germline V gene (reference sequence). The CDR3 has 16 residues. DNA for the CDR3: TGTGCCAGTAGTATGAGGCCAGGGGCTAGGAACACTGAAGCTTTCTTT. Protein sequence: CASSMRPGARNTEAFF.

This clonotype was counted only a few times. The chain uses TRBV29-1 and TRBJ2-7; weak D call: TRBD2 (5 bases). The V gene lost 7 bases and the J gene lost 1 base, with 14 bases spanning the gap. The germline V gene has CDR1 SQVTM and CDR2 ANQGSEA. The CDR3 has 13 residues. CDR3 loop: CSGGKPGSYEQYF. DNA of the CDR3: TGCAGCGGAGGGAAACCGGGGTCCTACGAGCAGTACTTC.

The chain carries TRBV20-1 and TRBJ1-2, with D possibly being TRBD1 (5 bases). V lost 2 bases to trimming and J lost 8 bases, with 18 bases between them. Germline loops: CDR1 DFQATT, CDR2 SNEGSKA (reference sequence). The CDR3 sequence is 14 residues long. The CDR3 bases are TGCAGTGCTAGAAAAAACCTGGGGGTTGGAGGCTACACCTTC. Translating it yields CSARKNLGVGGYTF.

In the case of this clonotype: One end of the junction is discordant with germline, which a read error may explain. The chain is built from TRBV2 and TRBJ2-7; D could derive from TRBD1 or TRBD2 (5 bases each). CDR1 and CDR2 (germline): SNHLY, FYNNEI. The length of the CDR3 is 14 residues. DNA for the CDR3: TGTGCCAGTAGTGACCGGGGCACCTCCTACGAGCAGTACTTC. Encoded protein: CASSDRGTSYEQYF.

This chain uses TRBV6-5 with TRBJ2-2, with TRBD2 as a possible D gene (6 bases). Trimming removed 3 bases at V and 5 bases at J, with 13 bases between. The V gene's germline CDR1 is MNHEY and CDR2 SVGAGI. The CDR3 runs to 15 residues. In DNA form, the CDR3 reads TGTGCCAGCAGTTATTTCGGGGGTGGGACCGGGGAGCTGTTTTTT. This gives the protein CASSYFGGGTGELFF.

There are a few counts of this clonotype. This chain uses TRBV20-1 with TRBJ2-7; the D is unclear. The V gene lost 6 bases and the J gene lost 0 bases, with 18 bases spanning the gap. The CDR3 contains 15 residues. Germline V gene sequence: CDR1 DFQATT, CDR2 SNEGSKA (reference sequence). The CDR3 region is CSAGAITDPSYEQYF. The CDR3 nucleotides are TGCAGTGCAGGAGCCATCACTGACCCCTCCTACGAGCAGTACTTC.

To note about this clonotype: A much bigger clone sits one base away, suggesting this may be a read error. This rearrangement joins TRBV2 to TRBJ1-6; 11 bases map to TRBD1. The CDR3 extends over 15 amino acids. Germline CDR1 reads SNHLY; CDR2 reads FYNNEI. CDR3 protein: CASSQGQGASSPPHF. As DNA, the CDR3 is TGCGCCAGCAGCCAAGGACAGGGGGCGAGTTCACCCCCCCACTTT.

This clonotype came up many times. The CDR3 nucleotides are TGTGCCAGCAGCAAAGACCGGGGGGCAGAGACCCAGTACTTC. It specifies CASSKDRGAETQYF. The chain joins TRBV7-2 to TRBJ2-5; perhaps TRBD2 as D (7 bases). The CDR3 extends over 14 amino acids. CDR1 and CDR2 from the germline V gene are SGHTA and FQGNSA. Deletions cut 5 bases from V and 4 bases from J, with 14 bases between. Full variable domain (remainder filled in from reference TRBV7-2 and TRBJ2-5): GAGVSQSPSNKVTEKGKDVELRCDPISGHTALYWYRQSLGQGLEFLIYFQGNSAPDKSGLPSDRFSAERTGGSVSTLTIQRTQQEDSAVYLCASSKDRGAETQYFGPGTRLLVL.

The gene calls are TRBV25-1 and TRBJ2-7, with 8 bases lining up with TRBD2. The CDR3 covers 15 residues. Germline assignment: CDR1 MGHDK and CDR2 SYGVNS. After removal of 1 base from V and 3 bases from J, the junction contained 5 bases not matched to a gene. The CDR3 spells CASSEWSGGGYEQYF. CDR3 sequence (DNA): TGTGCCAGCAGTGAATGGAGCGGGGGCGGCTACGAGCAGTACTTC.

V is TRBV13 and J is TRBJ1-4, with D perhaps TRBD1 (5 bases). V lost 2 bases and J 8 bases, leaving 12 bases between the germline ends. CDR1 and CDR2 from the germline V gene are PRHDT and FYEKMQ (reference sequence). CDR3 length: 14 amino acids. Here the CDR3 reads CASSLQGRGEKLFF. The CDR3 DNA is TGTGCCAGCAGCTTACAGGGACGTGGAGAAAAACTGTTTTTT.

This chain uses TRBV5-1 with TRBJ2-5, with D maybe TRBD2 (6 bases). The V end lost 1 base, the J end lost 4 bases, and 11 bases lay between the germline ends. CDR1 and CDR2 (germline): SGHRS, YFSETQ. This CDR3 contains 14 residues. CDR3 in amino acids: CASSLTSRGETQYF. CDR3 DNA: TGCGCCAGCAGCTTGACTAGCCGGGGAGAGACCCAGTACTTC. The full variable domain, with the rest looked up from reference TRBV5-1 and TRBJ2-5, is KAGVTQTPRYLIKTRGQQVTLSCSPISGHRSVSWYQQTPGQGLQFLFEYFSETQRNKGNFPGRFSGRQFSNSRSEMNVSTLELGDSALYLCASSLTSRGETQYFGPGTRLLVL.

A word on this clonotype: This sequence may be a read error, since a much larger clone differs from it by one base. Here the CDR3 omits its conserved ending phenylalanine or tryptophan, so a read error is the likely source. The chain employs TRBV2 and TRBJ1-2, with 9 bases aligning to TRBD1. The CDR3 is 13 residues long. The ends lost 5 bases at V and 6 bases at J; junction bases unmatched: 4. Germline CDR1 SNHLY, CDR2 FYNNEI. In nucleotides, the CDR3 is TGTGCCAGCAGTTTGGACAGGGGAAATGGCTACACCCTC. Its translation is CASSLDRGNGYTL.

The V call is TRBV2, the J call TRBJ2-7, with D uncertain. V gave up 4 bases and J gave up 4 bases, with 11 bases separating them. Germline CDR1 and CDR2: SNHLY and FYNNEI. The CDR3 sequence is 13 residues long. The CDR3 spells CASSAGISYEQYF. In nucleotides, the CDR3 is TGTGCCAGCAGTGCTGGGATTTCATACGAGCAGTACTTC.

The chain links TRBV27 to TRBJ1-5; 8 bases fit TRBD1. The CDR3 has 14 residues. The V segment lost 6 bases and the J segment 6 bases; nucleotides outside the gene matches: 7. The V gene's germline CDR1 is MNHEY and CDR2 SMNVEV (reference sequence). CDR3 bases: TGTGCCAGCAGGACAGGGGATGGAGGTCAGCCCCAGCATTTT. As protein: CASRTGDGGQPQHF.

The chain employs TRBV25-1 and TRBJ1-1, with D maybe TRBD1 (6 bases). The CDR3 is made up of 11 amino acids. Trimming pared 11 bases from V and 6 bases from J, leaving 13 bases between. CDR1 is MGHDK, CDR2 SYGVNS, per germline. The CDR3 region has the DNA TGTGCCTACCGCCGGGGGCCTGAAGCTTTCTTT. Its protein product is CAYRRGPEAFF.

The V and J genes are TRBV15 and TRBJ1-3, with unresolved D. The germline gives CDR1 LNHNV, CDR2 YYDKDF (reference sequence). Deletions cut 6 bases from V and 0 bases from J, with 6 bases between. CDR3 length: 13 amino acids. CDR3 DNA: TGTGCCACCAGTGAAGACTCTGGAAACACCATATATTTT. Protein sequence: CATSEDSGNTIYF.

This clonotype occurred a few times. The chain couples TRBV19 to TRBJ1-3; a weak D match, TRBD1 (5 bases). The CDR3 runs 17 residues. Germline V gives CDR1 LNHDA, CDR2 SQIVND (reference sequence). Between the trimmed V and J ends, which lost 5 bases and 0 bases, there was a span of 17 bases. CDR3 sequence: CASSSTVWGVSGNTIYF. CDR3 DNA sequence: TGTGCCAGTAGTTCGACGGTCTGGGGCGTCTCTGGAAACACCATATATTTT.

This sequence joins TRBV11-1 and TRBJ2-2; TRBD2 agrees at 12 bases. The CDR3 extends over 17 amino acids. Germline V gene lookup returns CDR1 SGHAT and CDR2 FQDESV (reference sequence). The trim removed 5 bases at V and 6 bases at J, leaving 10 bases unmatched. CDR3 nucleotides: TGTGCCAGCAGCCAAGACGGGCTAGCGGGAGGGGCCGGGGAGCTGTTTTTT. Its protein product is CASSQDGLAGGAGELFF.